This TCR beta chain was captured in a study of Epstein–Barr virus B cells in breast cancer (dated by TCRdb to the early 2020s). Turning to the overall study: Control T cells were grown by the rapid expansion method using irradiated PBMC feeders, soluble OKT3 and IL-2 200 U/ml, and were harvested roughly 10-13 days after stimulation. A single-patient case report was conducted to examine whether the T-cell receptor repertoire in triple-negative breast cancer is shaped by tumor-infiltrating EBV+ B cells. General conclusions and limits of the study: All data came from a single patient described as a first proof of concept, which limits generalization.

For this clonotype: What this receptor recognizes is not known. A far larger clone lies a single base away; this is likely a read error.

RNA was extracted from around 1e5 to 9.1e5 cultured T cells with RNeasy Micro or Mini kits, including on-column DNase digestion, and was checked on an Agilent 2100 Bioanalyzer. The library was produced with 5' RACE. TCR libraries were constructed from RNA using the SMARTer Human TCR a/b Profiling Kit, with the full V(D)J regions of both alpha and beta chains captured. Amplified libraries were purified with AMPure XP beads and validated on an Agilent 2100 Bioanalyzer with the DNA 1000 Kit. Libraries were sequenced on an Illumina MiSeq with the 600-cycle v3 reagent kit, giving 2 x 300 bp paired-end reads. The original pipeline was this. MiXCR and VDJTools were used to process the reads, with non-productive clonotypes filtered out and clonotypes collapsed by CDR3 amino acid sequence prior to recalculating frequencies. CDR3 sequences were matched against the McPAS-TCR database allowing a Levenshtein distance of 1, and UpSet plots were made in R with UpSetR. TCRdb ran its own pipeline on the public reads, namely fastp trimming at Q25 and MiXCR clone calling, and kept in-frame beta chains. Under each unique CDR3 protein, matching rows form one entry showing the most common genes and DNA. Clone size and V and J calls follow TCRdb, not the original study. The sample profile shows fewer than 2,000 distinct CDR3 sequences; 15% of them were found once. Approximately 30% of the sample is held by the ten biggest clonotypes.

Trimming removed 5 bases from V and 10 bases from J, leaving 27 bases between the germline ends. The cysteine opens and the phenylalanine closes a CDR3 of 17 amino acids. Kept here is only the CDR3 DNA, which spans 51 bases and is read in frame from base 1. As encoded in the germline V gene, CDR1 is MNHEY while CDR2 is SVGEGT. The chain links TRBV6-2 or TRBV6-3 with TRBJ2-1; 5 matching bases give a weak D call of TRBD2. The TCR was taken from a woman aged 40 to 50 with triple-negative breast cancer. The sample taken for sequencing was tumor-infiltrating lymphocytes expanded in culture. In nucleotides, the sequence is TGTGCCAGCAGTCCAAAGCTTAAACCAACTAGGTCCTACGAGCAGTTCTTC. Translated, this gives CASSPKLKPTRSYEQFF.